Below are 14 T cell receptor beta chains sequenced from a single sample in a study of cytomegalovirus exposure and HLA in healthy donors. 60 Vbeta and 13 Jbeta primers were used in PCR. The table came from immunoSEQ multiplex PCR; TCRdb's copy has only in-frame clones and leaves some out. Of fewer than 300,000 clones listed, 80% to 90% were seen once; the top ten hold 3.5% to 4%. The material sequenced was PBMCs. The source is a man aged 35 to 55 in good health and CMV-seropositive.

V is TRBV6-1 and J is TRBJ2-3; 12 bases are a match to TRBD2. The CDR3 has 17 amino acids. The germline CDR1 and CDR2 sequences are MNHNS and SASEGT. V lost 4 bases, J lost 3 bases, and 8 bases stayed unmatched. The CDR3 coding sequence is TGTGCCAGCAGTGGTCGCCTAGCGGGAGGGCCAACAGATACGCAGTATTTT. Residues: CASSGRLAGGPTDTQYF.

The rearrangement uses TRBV6-1 and TRBJ1-4; D is unresolved. The CDR3 has 14 amino acids. V was clipped by 3 bases and J by 10 bases, with 15 bases between them. The V gene's germline CDR1 is MNHNS and CDR2 SASEGT. CDR3 protein: CASSDGVGSGKLFF. For the CDR3, the DNA is TGTGCCAGCAGTGACGGGGTCGGTTCGGGAAAACTGTTTTTT.

This rearrangement joins TRBV25-1 to TRBJ2-7, with a weak D call TRBD1 (7 bases). Germline V CDR1 and CDR2: MGHDK, SYGVNS. CDR3 length: 16 residues. V dropped 5 bases and J dropped 2 bases, with 19 bases sitting between them. CDR3 protein: CASSPLTGRKPYEQYF. The CDR3 DNA follows: TGTGCCAGCAGTCCTTTGACAGGGAGGAAGCCCTACGAGCAGTACTTC.

V is TRBV19 and J is TRBJ2-7; 7 positions match TRBD1. The V gene's germline CDR1 is LNHDA and CDR2 SQIVND (reference sequence). The junction had 0 bases not matched to a gene; V was cut back by 7 bases and J by 3 bases. The CDR3 has 11 residues. Here the CDR3 reads CASTGGYEQYF. CDR3 coding DNA: TGTGCCAGTACAGGGGGCTACGAGCAGTACTTC.

The rearrangement joins TRBV5-1 to TRBJ2-7; 15 bases line up with TRBD2. Unmatched junction bases numbered 5, after V lost 4 bases and J lost 0 bases. The CDR3 sequence is 17 residues long. Germline assignment: CDR1 SGHRS and CDR2 YFSETQ. The CDR3 DNA reads TGCGCCAGCAGCACCCGGACTAGCGGGAGGGCCTCCTACGAGCAGTACTTC. Its protein product is CASSTRTSGRASYEQYF. The whole variable domain, filled in from reference TRBV5-1 and TRBJ2-7, reads KAGVTQTPRYLIKTRGQQVTLSCSPISGHRSVSWYQQTPGQGLQFLFEYFSETQRNKGNFPGRFSGRQFSNSRSEMNVSTLELGDSALYLCASSTRTSGRASYEQYFGPGTRLTVT.

The V gene is TRBV4-1, the J gene TRBJ1-2; a possible D gene is TRBD1 (6 bases). This CDR3 comprises 15 residues. V was shortened by 5 bases and J by 0 bases, with 13 bases between the two germline ends. Germline loops: CDR1 MGHRA, CDR2 YSYEKL. DNA for the CDR3: TGCGCCAGCAGCGACACCAGGGGCACTAACTATGGCTACACCTTC. This sequence encodes CASSDTRGTNYGYTF.

V is TRBV28 and J is TRBJ2-5, with D unclear. This CDR3 region has 13 residues. The V and J ends lost 3 bases and 4 bases respectively, with 9 bases between them. Germline V CDR1 and CDR2: MDHEN, SYDVKM. The CDR3 DNA sequence: TGTGCCAGCAGTTTCACAGCACCAGAGACCCAGTACTTC. Translation: CASSFTAPETQYF.

In DNA form, the CDR3 reads TGTGCCAGCAGCGCGGACAGGGCCAATGGCTACACCTTC. This sequence encodes CASSADRANGYTF. This sequence joins TRBV7-3 and TRBJ1-2, with 8 bases lining up with TRBD1. The CDR3 is 13 amino acids. After removal of 5 bases from V and 6 bases from J, the junction contained 5 bases not matched to a gene. Per germline, CDR1 SGHTA and CDR2 FQGTGA.

The chain couples TRBV6-6 to TRBJ2-5; TRBD2 matches 7 bases. Germline V gives CDR1 MNHNY, CDR2 SVGAGI (reference sequence). J lost 2 bases, V lost 7 bases, and 4 bases had no gene match. This CDR3 spans 13 amino acids. The chain's CDR3 is CASTWGGQETQYF. The DNA of the CDR3 is TGTGCCAGCACCTGGGGGGGGCAAGAGACCCAGTACTTC.

The chain uses TRBV5-1 and TRBJ2-1; a possible D gene is TRBD1 (6 bases). Trimming left V 2 bases short and J 0 bases short, with 9 bases between. CDR1 and CDR2 from the germline V gene are SGHRS and YFSETQ. The CDR3 is 15 residues long. This CDR3 reads CASSFQGGSYNEQFF. CDR3 DNA sequence: TGCGCCAGCAGCTTTCAAGGGGGCTCCTACAATGAGCAGTTCTTC.

Notes on this clone: The same CDR3 also results from other DNA sequences found in this sample. The chain joins TRBV19 to TRBJ2-1, with 8 bases fitting TRBD2. The CDR3 has 15 residues. The V segment lost 6 bases and the J segment 0 bases; nucleotides outside the gene matches: 4. The germline gives CDR1 LNHDA, CDR2 SQIVND (reference sequence). CDR3 in amino acids: CASSVSGSSYNEQFF. In DNA, the CDR3 is TGTGCCAGTAGCGTCAGCGGGAGCTCCTACAATGAGCAGTTCTTC.

This chain uses TRBV7-2 with TRBJ2-3, with D maybe TRBD2 (5 bases). CDR1 SGHTA and CDR2 FQGNSA come from the germline V gene. The CDR3 loop spans 12 amino acids. Trimming took 6 bases from V and 8 from J, leaving 12 bases between them. The CDR3 bases are TGTGCCAGCAGGCTAGGAAGCGGTACGCAGTATTTT. Its protein product is CASRLGSGTQYF.

The genes are TRBV2 and TRBJ2-2; the match to TRBD1 covers 9 bases. The germline V gene encodes CDR1 SNHLY and CDR2 FYNNEI. V shed 8 bases and J 6 bases; nucleotides not matched to a gene: 4. The CDR3 length is 13 residues. The CDR3 protein is CASSGQGSGELFF. CDR3 bases: TGTGCCAGCTCGGGACAGGGATCCGGGGAGCTGTTTTTT.

V and J are TRBV10-2 and TRBJ2-3; D might be TRBD1 (7 bases). The V gene's germline CDR1 is WSHSY and CDR2 SAAADI. With 7 bases removed from V and 2 bases from J, the gap between germline ends came to 10 bases. CDR3 length: 13 amino acids. As DNA, the CDR3 is TGCGCCAGCACAGGGGGGAACACAGATACGCAGTATTTT. The encoded protein is CASTGGNTDTQYF.